This TCR beta chain was captured in a study of PD-1 blockade in mismatch repair-deficient tumors. Study as a whole: Patients had around 11 mismatch repair-deficient cancer types and were previously treated and progressing.

Generated by immunoSEQ multiplex PCR, the TCRdb table keeps only in-frame clones and is missing some. The sample shows approximately 25,000 clones, under 85% of them seen only once. General study findings and limits: Rapid post-treatment expansion, then contraction, generally preceding radiologic response, marked tumor-resident clones.

Points on this clone: Antigen: not known.

The input for sequencing was peripheral blood, taken 12 weeks after starting pembrolizumab. The clonotype was recovered from an adult with mismatch repair-deficient cancer.

The CDR3 protein is CASSSTGENTEAFF. CDR3 DNA: TGTGCCAGCAGCTCCACAGGGGAGAACACTGAAGCTTTCTTT. The chain joins TRBV7-3 to TRBJ1-1; 7 bases are a match to TRBD1. CDR3 length: 14 residues. Trimming took 4 bases from V and 1 from J; bases not matched to a gene: 3. In germline, CDR1 is SGHTA, CDR2 FQGTGA. Variable domain in full (rest from reference TRBV7-3 and TRBJ1-1): GAGVSQTPSNKVTEKGKYVELRCDPISGHTALYWYRQSLGQGPEFLIYFQGTGAADDSGLPNDRFFAVRPEGSVSTLKIQRTERGDSAVYLCASSSTGENTEAFFGQGTRLTVV.